This T cell receptor (beta chain) came from a study of OX40 agonist ivuxolimab in advanced cancers. Study as a whole: Ivuxolimab, an antibody acting as an agonist of OX40 (CD134), was used to treat patients. The group had a mean age of about 60 years, ranged from about 20 to 85, and was roughly 83% male.

Assay: immunoSEQ multiplex PCR; the TCRdb copy retains only in-frame clones and omits some. The sample holds roughly 48,000 clones, approximately 79% seen once. Peripheral blood came from all dose cohorts at three timepoints. The CDR3 is made up of 16 amino acids. Germline-derived CDR1 and CDR2 are SGHKS and YYEKEE (reference sequence). Unmatched junction bases numbered 9, after V lost 4 bases and J lost 7 bases. The sequencing used CD4+ or CD8+ T cells sorted from blood, collected in a trial of the OX40 agonist ivuxolimab. The chain is built from TRBV5-5 and TRBJ2-1; TRBD1 aligns across 12 bases. The receptor was isolated from an adult with an advanced solid tumor such as melanoma, head and neck, liver or kidney cancer. The CDR3 spells CASSVNPGQGANEQFF. Here the CDR3 DNA reads TGTGCCAGCAGCGTTAATCCGGGACAGGGGGCAAATGAGCAGTTCTTC. Variable domain in full (rest from reference TRBV5-5 and TRBJ2-1): DAGVTQSPTHLIKTRGQQVTLRCSPISGHKSVSWYQQVLGQGPQFIFQYYEKEERGRGNFPDRFSARQFPNYSSELNVNALLLGDSALYLCASSVNPGQGANEQFFGPGTRLTVL.